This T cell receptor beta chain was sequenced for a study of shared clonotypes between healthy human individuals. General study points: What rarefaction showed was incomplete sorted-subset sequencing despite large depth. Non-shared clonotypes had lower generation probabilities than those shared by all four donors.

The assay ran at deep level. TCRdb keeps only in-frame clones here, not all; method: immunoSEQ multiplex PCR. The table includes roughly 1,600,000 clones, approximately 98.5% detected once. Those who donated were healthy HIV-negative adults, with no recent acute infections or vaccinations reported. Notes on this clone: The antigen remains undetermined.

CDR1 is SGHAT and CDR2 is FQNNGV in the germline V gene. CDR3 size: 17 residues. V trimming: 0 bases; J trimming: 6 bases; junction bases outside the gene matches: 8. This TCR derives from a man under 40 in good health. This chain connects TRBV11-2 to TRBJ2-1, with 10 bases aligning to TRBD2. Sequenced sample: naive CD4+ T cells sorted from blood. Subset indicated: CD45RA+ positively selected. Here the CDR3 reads CASSLDLRLAGPNEQFF. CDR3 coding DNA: TGTGCCAGCAGCTTAGATCTTCGACTAGCGGGCCCCAATGAGCAGTTCTTC.